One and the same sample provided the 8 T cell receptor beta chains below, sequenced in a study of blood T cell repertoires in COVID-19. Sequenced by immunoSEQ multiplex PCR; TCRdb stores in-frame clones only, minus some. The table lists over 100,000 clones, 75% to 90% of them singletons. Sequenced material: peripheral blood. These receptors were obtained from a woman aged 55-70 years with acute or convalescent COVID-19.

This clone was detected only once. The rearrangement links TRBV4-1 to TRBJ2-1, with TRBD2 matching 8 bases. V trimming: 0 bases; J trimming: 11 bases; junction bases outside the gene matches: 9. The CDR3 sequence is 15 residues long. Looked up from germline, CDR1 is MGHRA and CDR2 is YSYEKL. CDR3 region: CASSQDPVGGEKQFF. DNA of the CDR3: TGCGCCAGCAGCCAAGACCCCGTCGGGGGGGAAAAGCAGTTCTTC.

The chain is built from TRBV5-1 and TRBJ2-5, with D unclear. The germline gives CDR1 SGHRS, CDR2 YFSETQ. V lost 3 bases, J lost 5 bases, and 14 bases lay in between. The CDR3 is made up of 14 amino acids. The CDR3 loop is CASSSPNDFETQYF. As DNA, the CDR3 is TGCGCCAGCAGCTCTCCGAATGACTTCGAGACCCAGTACTTC.

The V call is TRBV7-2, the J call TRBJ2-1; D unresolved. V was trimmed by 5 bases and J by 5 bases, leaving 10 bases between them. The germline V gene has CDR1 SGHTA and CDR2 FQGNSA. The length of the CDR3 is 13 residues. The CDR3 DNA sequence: TGTGCCAGCAGCGTAGGCGGTCACAATGAGCAGTTCTTC. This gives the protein CASSVGGHNEQFF.

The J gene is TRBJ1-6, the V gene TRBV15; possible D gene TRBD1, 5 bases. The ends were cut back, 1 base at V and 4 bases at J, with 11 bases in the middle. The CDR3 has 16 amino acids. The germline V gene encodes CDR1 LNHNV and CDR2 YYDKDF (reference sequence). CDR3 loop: CATSRGDRPYNSPLHF. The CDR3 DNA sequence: TGTGCCACCAGCAGAGGTGACAGACCTTATAATTCACCCCTCCACTTT.

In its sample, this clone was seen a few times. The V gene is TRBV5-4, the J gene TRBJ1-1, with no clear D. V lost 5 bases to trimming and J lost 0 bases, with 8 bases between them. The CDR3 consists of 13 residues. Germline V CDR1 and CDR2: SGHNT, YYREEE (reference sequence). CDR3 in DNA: TGTGCCAGCAGGGAGGCGATGAACACTGAAGCTTTCTTT. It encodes CASREAMNTEAFF.

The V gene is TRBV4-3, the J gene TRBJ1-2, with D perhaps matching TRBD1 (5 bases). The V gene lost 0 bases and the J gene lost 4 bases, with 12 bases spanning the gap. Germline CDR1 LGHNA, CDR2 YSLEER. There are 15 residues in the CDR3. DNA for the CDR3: TGCGCCAGCAGCCAAGACAGGGTAGGAGCCTATGGCTACACCTTC. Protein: CASSQDRVGAYGYTF.

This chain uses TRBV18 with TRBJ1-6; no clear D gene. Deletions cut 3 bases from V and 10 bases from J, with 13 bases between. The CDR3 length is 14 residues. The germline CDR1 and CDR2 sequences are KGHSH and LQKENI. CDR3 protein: CASSPTEGMSPLHF. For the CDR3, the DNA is TGTGCCAGCTCACCGACGGAGGGTATGTCACCCCTCCACTTT.

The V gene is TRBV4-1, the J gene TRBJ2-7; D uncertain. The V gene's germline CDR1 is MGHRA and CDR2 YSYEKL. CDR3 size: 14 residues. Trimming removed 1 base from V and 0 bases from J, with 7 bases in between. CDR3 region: CASSQAWHSYEQYF. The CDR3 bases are TGCGCCAGCAGCCAAGCTTGGCACTCCTACGAGCAGTACTTC.